This TCR beta chain originates from a study of cytomegalovirus exposure and HLA in healthy donors. A multiplex PCR was run with 60 Vbeta primers and 13 Jbeta primers. Measured with immunoSEQ multiplex PCR; TCRdb has only the in-frame clones, and not every one. The repertoire holds about 83,000 clones, with about three quarters as singletons. The CDR3 is 14 amino acids. The V gene lost 6 bases and the J gene lost 6 bases, with 15 bases spanning the gap. Germline values: CDR1 MNHEY, CDR2 SVGAGI. What was sequenced was PBMCs. The TCR sequence derives from a man aged 60 to 69 in good health and CMV-seronegative. The gene calls are TRBV6-5 and TRBJ1-5; possible D gene TRBD1, 5 bases. CDR3 amino acids: CASRATGPSQPQHF. The DNA of the CDR3 is TGTGCCAGCAGGGCTACAGGTCCGAGTCAGCCCCAGCATTTT.